This note documents a single TCR beta chain sequence. This CDR3 contains 14 residues. V gave up 5 bases and J gave up 11 bases, with 21 bases separating them. Germline V gene sequence: CDR1 SEHNR, CDR2 FQNEAQ (reference sequence). Measured with immunoSEQ multiplex PCR; TCRdb has only the in-frame clones, and not every one. The sample yields 77,000 or so clones, around four fifths seen once. The sample is drawn from a study of lymphopenia after photon versus proton radiotherapy. The TCR comes from a man in his sixties with pancreatic cancer. This sample comprised peripheral blood, obtained from a patient treated with proton-based radiotherapy. The V and J genes are TRBV7-9 and TRBJ1-1; D call uncertain. Here the CDR3 DNA reads TGTGCCAGCAGCCCCCGGACGCACGTGAGTGGGGCTTTCTTT. It is translated as CASSPRTHVSGAFF. The full variable domain, with the rest looked up from reference TRBV7-9 and TRBJ1-1, is DTGVSQNPRHKITKRGQNVTFRCDPISEHNRLYWYRQTLGQGPEFLTYFQNEAQLEKSRLLSDRFSAERPKGSFSTLEIQRTEQGDSAMYLCASSPRTHVSGAFFGQGTRLTVV.